The rows below give T cell receptor beta chains drawn from one sample of a study of shared clonotypes between healthy human individuals. Repertoires were generated with immunoSEQ multiplex PCR, while TCRdb's copy carries only in-frame clones and drops some. The sample holds more than 500,000 clones; about 96% are singletons and the top ten take about 0.068%. Sequencing was done on a sample of naive CD4+ T cells sorted from blood. All receptors come from a woman aged 30 to 39 in good health. CDR3s include the opening cysteine and the closing phenylalanine or tryptophan. Each record gives: CDR3 DNA, CDR3 protein, V gene, D gene, J gene, clone size. D genes are given only for firm matches. Clone sizes are given selectively: once, few, many, or a class where the clone is expanded.

CDR3 DNA: TGTGCCAGCAGCAGGGAGCGGACCTCCTACGAGCAGTACTTC
CDR3 protein: CASSRERTSYEQYF
V gene: TRBV5-5
D gene: .
J gene: TRBJ2-7
clone size: .

CDR3 DNA: TGCGCCAGCAGCTTAGGTACACGGGGAGATTACGAGCAGTACTTC
CDR3 protein: CASSLGTRGDYEQYF
V gene: TRBV5-1
D gene: .
J gene: TRBJ2-7
clone size: .

CDR3 DNA: TGTGCCAGCAGCTTGGCCCCAGGGGAGGTATCCTACAATGAGCAGTTCTTC
CDR3 protein: CASSLAPGEVSYNEQFF
V gene: TRBV5-4
D gene: .
J gene: TRBJ2-1
clone size: .

CDR3 DNA: TGTGCCATTGCCGGGACAGAAAACTACGAGCAGTACTTC
CDR3 protein: CAIAGTENYEQYF
V gene: TRBV2
D gene: TRBD1
J gene: TRBJ2-7
clone size: .

CDR3 DNA: TGTGCCAGCAGCGAACATCGACTAGCGGGAGGTACCGGGGAGCTGTTTTTT
CDR3 protein: CASSEHRLAGGTGELFF
V gene: TRBV7-3
D gene: TRBD2
J gene: TRBJ2-2
clone size: .

CDR3 DNA: TGTGCCAGCACAGGGGGCGCGTCGTACGAGCAGTACTTC
CDR3 protein: CASTGGASYEQYF
V gene: TRBV28
D gene: TRBD1
J gene: TRBJ2-7
clone size: .

CDR3 DNA: TGCAGCGTCGGGGGGGACACTGCCTACGAGCAGTACTTC
CDR3 protein: CSVGGDTAYEQYF
V gene: TRBV29-1
D gene: TRBD2
J gene: TRBJ2-7
clone size: .

CDR3 DNA: TGTGCCAGCAGCCCTAGCGGGTCTAGCTCCTACAATGAGCAGTTCTTC
CDR3 protein: CASSPSGSSSYNEQFF
V gene: TRBV9
D gene: TRBD2
J gene: TRBJ2-1
clone size: .

CDR3 DNA: TGTGCCAGTACAGACAGGGCATTCTACGAGCAGTACTTC
CDR3 protein: CASTDRAFYEQYF
V gene: TRBV6-1
D gene: TRBD1
J gene: TRBJ2-7
clone size: .

CDR3 DNA: TGTGCCAGCAGCTTGGGATCCGGGACAGCCTACGAGCAGTACTTC
CDR3 protein: CASSLGSGTAYEQYF
V gene: TRBV7-2
D gene: TRBD1
J gene: TRBJ2-7
clone size: .

CDR3 DNA: TGTGCCAGCAAGGGGGGTCTGGGACTAGCGGAAAACAATGAGCAGTTCTTC
CDR3 protein: CASKGGLGLAENNEQFF
V gene: TRBV2
D gene: TRBD2
J gene: TRBJ2-1
clone size: .

CDR3 DNA: TGTGCCAGCAGTCCACCCGGGGTCGTACCTTCTGAAGCTTTCTTT
CDR3 protein: CASSPPGVVPSEAFF
V gene: TRBV28
D gene: .
J gene: TRBJ1-1
clone size: .

CDR3 DNA: TGTGCCATCAGTGAGCCAAACCGGGACCGGTACTTC
CDR3 protein: CAISEPNRDRYF
V gene: TRBV10-3
D gene: .
J gene: TRBJ2-5
clone size: .

CDR3 DNA: TGTGCCAGTAGTACGGGGCAGACAGATACGCAGTATTTT
CDR3 protein: CASSTGQTDTQYF
V gene: TRBV19
D gene: .
J gene: TRBJ2-3
clone size: .

CDR3 DNA: TGTGCCAGCAGCTCCGGGACAGGGTGGGCAGATACGCAGTATTTT
CDR3 protein: CASSSGTGWADTQYF
V gene: TRBV6-6
D gene: TRBD1
J gene: TRBJ2-3
clone size: .

CDR3 DNA: TGTGCCAGCAGTGAAGCGCCGGACACCGGGGAGCTGTTTTTT
CDR3 protein: CASSEAPDTGELFF
V gene: TRBV6-1
D gene: .
J gene: TRBJ2-2
clone size: .

CDR3 DNA: TGTGCCAGTAGCCCTCGACCCTACGAGCAGTACTTC
CDR3 protein: CASSPRPYEQYF
V gene: TRBV19
D gene: .
J gene: TRBJ2-7
clone size: .

CDR3 DNA: TGTGCCATCAGTGATCCAATGGGACAGGGCTCCTACGAGCAGTACTTC
CDR3 protein: CAISDPMGQGSYEQYF
V gene: TRBV10-3
D gene: TRBD1
J gene: TRBJ2-7
clone size: .

CDR3 DNA: TGTGCCAGTAGCCGGGGACAGCCGGGTTGGGCTTTCTTT
CDR3 protein: CASSRGQPGWAFF
V gene: TRBV19
D gene: TRBD1
J gene: TRBJ1-1
clone size: .

CDR3 DNA: TGTGCCAGCAGCCCTCTGCGGGACAGGGGGGCGAATGAGCAGTTCTTC
CDR3 protein: CASSPLRDRGANEQFF
V gene: TRBV7-6
D gene: TRBD1
J gene: TRBJ2-1
clone size: .

CDR3 DNA: TGTGCCAGCAGTTCCACGGGAACGAACACCGGGGAGCTGTTTTTT
CDR3 protein: CASSSTGTNTGELFF
V gene: TRBV27
D gene: .
J gene: TRBJ2-2
clone size: .

CDR3 DNA: TGTGCCAGCAGACCGGTCGGCGGTGGAGAGACCCAGTACTTC
CDR3 protein: CASRPVGGGETQYF
V gene: TRBV6-5
D gene: .
J gene: TRBJ2-5
clone size: .

CDR3 DNA: TGCGCCAGCAGCAGGCAGGGGGCGCATGAAAAACTGTTTTTT
CDR3 protein: CASSRQGAHEKLFF
V gene: TRBV5-1
D gene: TRBD1
J gene: TRBJ1-4
clone size: .

CDR3 DNA: TGTGCCAGCAGGAGGACAGGAAGCAATCAGCCCCAGCATTTT
CDR3 protein: CASRRTGSNQPQHF
V gene: TRBV6-1
D gene: TRBD1
J gene: TRBJ1-5
clone size: .

CDR3 DNA: TGTGCCAGCAGCTTTACGTACCAAGAGACCCAGTACTTC
CDR3 protein: CASSFTYQETQYF
V gene: TRBV11-3
D gene: .
J gene: TRBJ2-5
clone size: .

CDR3 DNA: TGTGCCAGCAGGACTACAGTCTACGAGCAGTACTTC
CDR3 protein: CASRTTVYEQYF
V gene: TRBV2
D gene: .
J gene: TRBJ2-7
clone size: .

CDR3 DNA: TGTGCCAGTAGTATCGGTCCGGGTTTCCAAGAGACCCAGTACTTC
CDR3 protein: CASSIGPGFQETQYF
V gene: TRBV19
D gene: .
J gene: TRBJ2-5
clone size: .

CDR3 DNA: TGTGCCAGCCGGGACAGGGGGTACGAGCAGTACTTC
CDR3 protein: CASRDRGYEQYF
V gene: TRBV28
D gene: TRBD1
J gene: TRBJ2-7
clone size: .

CDR3 DNA: TGTGCCAGCAGTCCCGGGGGGAGGCTCTACGAGCAGTACTTC
CDR3 protein: CASSPGGRLYEQYF
V gene: TRBV28
D gene: TRBD2
J gene: TRBJ2-7
clone size: .

CDR3 DNA: TGTGCCAGCAGTTTAGGTGGGAGCTACAGGGGCGGGGAGCTGTTTTTT
CDR3 protein: CASSLGGSYRGGELFF
V gene: TRBV28
D gene: TRBD1
J gene: TRBJ2-2
clone size: .

CDR3 DNA: TGTGCCAGCACGGCCGGGACTAGCGGGCGTCCTAGCACAGATACGCAGTATTTT
CDR3 protein: CASTAGTSGRPSTDTQYF
V gene: TRBV27
D gene: TRBD2
J gene: TRBJ2-3
clone size: once

CDR3 DNA: TGTGCCAGCAGCATGGTGGGTAATGAAAAACTGTTTTTT
CDR3 protein: CASSMVGNEKLFF
V gene: TRBV28
D gene: .
J gene: TRBJ1-4
clone size: .

CDR3 DNA: TGTGCCACCAACAGGGCCCCCAATCAGCCCCAGCATTTT
CDR3 protein: CATNRAPNQPQHF
V gene: TRBV19
D gene: .
J gene: TRBJ1-5
clone size: .

CDR3 DNA: TGTGCCAGTAGTATGGGCAGGGTTAACTATGGCTACACCTTC
CDR3 protein: CASSMGRVNYGYTF
V gene: TRBV19
D gene: .
J gene: TRBJ1-2
clone size: few

CDR3 DNA: TGCGCCAGCAGCCAAGAAAGGGGAAAAGGACAGGGGGCTTACGAGCAGTACTTC
CDR3 protein: CASSQERGKGQGAYEQYF
V gene: TRBV4-1
D gene: TRBD1
J gene: TRBJ2-7
clone size: .

CDR3 DNA: TGTGCCAGCTCACCACAACCCTCTCTCCCAGGGGTCGCCTACGAGCAGTACTTC
CDR3 protein: CASSPQPSLPGVAYEQYF
V gene: TRBV18
D gene: .
J gene: TRBJ2-7
clone size: .

CDR3 DNA: TGTGCCAGCAGCGTAGGACTAGCCCTAAACACCGGGGAGCTGTTTTTT
CDR3 protein: CASSVGLALNTGELFF
V gene: TRBV9
D gene: TRBD2
J gene: TRBJ2-2
clone size: .

CDR3 DNA: TGTGCCAGCAGTTCGGGAGGACAGTCTTACGAGCAGTACTTC
CDR3 protein: CASSSGGQSYEQYF
V gene: TRBV28
D gene: .
J gene: TRBJ2-7
clone size: .

CDR3 DNA: TGTGCCAGCAGCCCCGGTCCCCAAGGGGGCCAGTACTTC
CDR3 protein: CASSPGPQGGQYF
V gene: TRBV7-6
D gene: .
J gene: TRBJ2-5
clone size: .

CDR3 DNA: TGTGCCACCAGCAGAGGGCAGCGGGAGCAGTTCTTC
CDR3 protein: CATSRGQREQFF
V gene: TRBV15
D gene: .
J gene: TRBJ2-1
clone size: .

CDR3 DNA: TGTGCCAGCAACCCACTAAGCTCTGGGGCCAACGTCCTGACTTTC
CDR3 protein: CASNPLSSGANVLTF
V gene: TRBV6-1
D gene: .
J gene: TRBJ2-6
clone size: .

CDR3 DNA: TGCGCCAGCACCACTCTTCAGGGCTCTGGGGCCAACGTCCTGACTTTC
CDR3 protein: CASTTLQGSGANVLTF
V gene: TRBV5-1
D gene: .
J gene: TRBJ2-6
clone size: .

CDR3 DNA: TGTGCCAGCAGTTCCATTAGCGGGAGGACCTACAATGAGCAGTTCTTC
CDR3 protein: CASSSISGRTYNEQFF
V gene: TRBV28
D gene: TRBD2
J gene: TRBJ2-1
clone size: .

CDR3 DNA: TGTGCCAGCAGGGGCAGGCAATGGGCCTCCTACGAGCAGTACTTC
CDR3 protein: CASRGRQWASYEQYF
V gene: TRBV6-6
D gene: .
J gene: TRBJ2-7
clone size: .

CDR3 DNA: TGTGCCAGCAGACCCCCCGGGACAGGGATCTACGAGCAGTACTTC
CDR3 protein: CASRPPGTGIYEQYF
V gene: TRBV6-1
D gene: TRBD1
J gene: TRBJ2-7
clone size: .